These 8 T cell receptor beta chains share one sample of origin, sequenced in a study of lymphopenia after photon versus proton radiotherapy. The method was immunoSEQ multiplex PCR; TCRdb's version includes in-frame clones alone and lacks a portion of them. The table includes 30,000 to 45,000 clones, about 90% detected once. Sequencing was performed on peripheral blood, taken from a patient treated with photon-based radiotherapy. The receptors shown here come from a man in his sixties with cholangiocarcinoma.

The V and J genes are TRBV4-1 and TRBJ2-3; D unresolved. The CDR3 runs 15 residues. With 4 bases removed from V and 0 bases from J, the gap between germline ends came to 11 bases. The V gene's germline CDR1 is MGHRA and CDR2 YSYEKL. The CDR3 spells CASSRTPASTDTQYF. The CDR3 DNA reads TGCGCCAGCAGCCGAACCCCGGCTAGCACAGATACGCAGTATTTT.

The gene calls are TRBV5-1 and TRBJ1-5, with a weak D call TRBD1 (5 bases). This CDR3 is built from 14 residues. Germline V CDR1 and CDR2: SGHRS, YFSETQ. Trimming cost V 2 bases and J 4 bases, with 10 bases left between them. CDR3 nucleotides: TGCGCCAGCAGCTTTGGGACTGCGAATCAGCCCCAGCATTTT. This encodes CASSFGTANQPQHF.

The gene calls are TRBV4-2 and TRBJ2-5; 8 bases agree with TRBD1. This CDR3 comprises 16 residues. Germline-derived CDR1 and CDR2 are LGHNA and YNFKEQ. Unmatched junction bases numbered 8, after V lost 1 base and J lost 4 bases. The CDR3 nucleotides read TGTGCCAGCAGCCAAGCTGCTGGACAGGGAGGAGAGACCCAGTACTTC. Translation gives CASSQAAGQGGETQYF.

This chain uses TRBV18 with TRBJ1-5; 7 bases match TRBD1. The CDR3 is 14 residues long. Germline CDR1 and CDR2: KGHSH and LQKENI. With 3 bases clipped from V and 2 bases from J, the junction kept 1 base outside the gene matches. In nucleotides, the CDR3 is TGTGCCAGCTCACCGGGGACAGGCAATCAGCCCCAGCATTTT. This encodes CASSPGTGNQPQHF. Supplemented by reference TRBV18 and TRBJ1-5, the full variable domain reads NAGVMQNPRHLVRRRGQEARLRCSPMKGHSHVYWYRQLPEEGLKFMVYLQKENIIDESGMPKERFSAEFPKEGPSILRIQQVVRGDSAAYFCASSPGTGNQPQHFGDGTRLSIL.

This clone was detected once. V gene TRBV10-3 combines with J gene TRBJ2-5; D not resolved. CDR1 ENHRY and CDR2 SYGVKD come from the germline V gene. Trimming stripped 2 bases from V and 0 bases from J, with 4 bases between. The CDR3 is made up of 13 amino acids. The DNA for the CDR3 is TGTGCCATCAGTGAGACAGACCAAGAGACCCAGTACTTC. It specifies CAISETDQETQYF.

The gene calls are TRBV2 and TRBJ2-5; D possibly uses TRBD1 or TRBD2 (5 bases each). The CDR3 is made up of 15 amino acids. The V gene's germline CDR1 is SNHLY and CDR2 FYNNEI. V lost 7 bases and J 0 bases, leaving 15 bases between the germline ends. The CDR3 DNA reads as TGTGCCAGCACCCTCATATTGGGGGACCAAGAGACCCAGTACTTC. Its translation: CASTLILGDQETQYF.

The chain employs TRBV29-1 and TRBJ1-1; D gene unclear. V was pared by 4 bases and J by 6 bases, with 12 bases between. Germline CDR1 reads SQVTM; CDR2 reads ANQGSEA. The CDR3 spans 12 residues. Here the CDR3 DNA reads TGCAGCGTTGTAGGGAAACAACCTGAAGCTTTCTTT. Its protein is CSVVGKQPEAFF.

The V call is TRBV28, the J call TRBJ2-4; 10 positions agree with TRBD1. The CDR3 runs to 15 residues. V lost 1 base and J lost 8; bases outside the gene matches: 5. Germline V gene lookup returns CDR1 MDHEN and CDR2 SYDVKM. CDR3 sequence: CASSLLTGGKYIQYF. The CDR3, as DNA: TGTGCCAGCAGTTTATTGACAGGGGGCAAGTACATTCAGTACTTC.